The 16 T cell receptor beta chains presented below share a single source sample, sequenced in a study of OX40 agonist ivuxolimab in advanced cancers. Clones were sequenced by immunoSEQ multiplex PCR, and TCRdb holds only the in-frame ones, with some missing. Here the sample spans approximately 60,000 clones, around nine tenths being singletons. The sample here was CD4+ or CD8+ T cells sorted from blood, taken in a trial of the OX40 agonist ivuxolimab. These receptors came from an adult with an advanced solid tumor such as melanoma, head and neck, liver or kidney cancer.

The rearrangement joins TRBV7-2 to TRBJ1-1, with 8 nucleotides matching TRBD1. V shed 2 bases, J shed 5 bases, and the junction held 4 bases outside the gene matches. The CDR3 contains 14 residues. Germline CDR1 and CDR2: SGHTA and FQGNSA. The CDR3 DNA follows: TGTGCCAGCAGCTTACATGGGACAGGTACTGAAGCTTTCTTT. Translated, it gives CASSLHGTGTEAFF.

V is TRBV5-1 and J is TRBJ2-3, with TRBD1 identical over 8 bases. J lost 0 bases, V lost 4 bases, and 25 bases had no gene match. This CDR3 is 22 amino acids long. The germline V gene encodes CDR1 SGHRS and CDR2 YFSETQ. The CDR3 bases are TGCGCCAGCAGCCTATCTTCCGGTCCGGGGACAGGAGCTACTACTAGCACAGATACGCAGTATTTT. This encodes CASSLSSGPGTGATTSTDTQYF.

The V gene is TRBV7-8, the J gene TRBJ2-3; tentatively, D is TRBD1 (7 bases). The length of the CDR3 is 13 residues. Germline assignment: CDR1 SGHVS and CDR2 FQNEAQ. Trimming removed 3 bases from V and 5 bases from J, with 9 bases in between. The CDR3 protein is CASSFRGEDTQYF. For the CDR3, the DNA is TGTGCCAGCAGCTTCAGGGGGGAAGATACGCAGTATTTT.

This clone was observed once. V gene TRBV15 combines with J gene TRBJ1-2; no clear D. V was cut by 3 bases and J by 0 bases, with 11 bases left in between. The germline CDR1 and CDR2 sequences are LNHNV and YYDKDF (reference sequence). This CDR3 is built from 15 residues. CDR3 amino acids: CATSSLGGTNYGYTF. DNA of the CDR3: TGTGCCACCAGCAGCCTTGGCGGGACTAACTATGGCTACACCTTC.

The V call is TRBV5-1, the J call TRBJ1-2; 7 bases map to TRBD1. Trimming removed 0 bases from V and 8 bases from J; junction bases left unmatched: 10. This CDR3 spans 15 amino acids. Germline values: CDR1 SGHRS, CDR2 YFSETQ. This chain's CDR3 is CASSLGRQGLYGYTF. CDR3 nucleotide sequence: TGCGCCAGCAGCTTGGGACGACAGGGTCTCTACGGCTACACCTTC.

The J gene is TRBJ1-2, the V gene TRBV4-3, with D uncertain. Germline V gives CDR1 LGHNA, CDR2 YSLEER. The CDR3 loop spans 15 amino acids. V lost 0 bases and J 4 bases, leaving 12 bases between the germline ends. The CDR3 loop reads CASSQDRAALYGYTF. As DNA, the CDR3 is TGCGCCAGCAGCCAAGATCGGGCGGCTCTCTATGGCTACACCTTC.

CDR3 nucleotides: TGTGCCAGCAGTGATTTTCCCTGGGCAGATACGCAGTATTTT. Protein: CASSDFPWADTQYF. The chain couples TRBV6-1 to TRBJ2-3, with D hard to call. Germline assignment: CDR1 MNHNS and CDR2 SASEGT. V lost 3 bases and J 4 bases, leaving 11 bases between the germline ends. The CDR3 is made up of 14 amino acids.

CDR3: CASRGGGQGGYTF. Written as DNA, the CDR3 is TGTGCCAGCAGGGGAGGGGGACAGGGTGGCTACACCTTC. The chain links TRBV2 to TRBJ1-2; 9 bases agree with TRBD1. Germline lookup yields CDR1 SNHLY and CDR2 FYNNEI. This CDR3 comprises 13 residues. With 6 bases clipped from V and 7 bases from J, the junction kept 6 bases outside the gene matches.

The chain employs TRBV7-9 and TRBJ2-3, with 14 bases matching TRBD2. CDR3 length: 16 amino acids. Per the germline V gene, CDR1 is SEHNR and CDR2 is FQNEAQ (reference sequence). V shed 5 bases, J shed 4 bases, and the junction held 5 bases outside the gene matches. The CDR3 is CASSPRTSGGPDTQYF. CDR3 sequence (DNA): TGTGCCAGCAGCCCAAGGACTAGCGGGGGGCCAGATACGCAGTATTTT.

Here the CDR3 DNA reads TGTGCCAGCAGCGTAGCTGGACAGGCCCGCGGTGGCTACACCTTC. This encodes CASSVAGQARGGYTF. This rearrangement joins TRBV9 to TRBJ1-2, with TRBD1 matching 7 bases. From germline, CDR1 is SGDLS and CDR2 YYNGEE. The CDR3 has 15 amino acids. V shed 0 bases, J shed 7 bases, and the junction held 9 bases outside the gene matches.

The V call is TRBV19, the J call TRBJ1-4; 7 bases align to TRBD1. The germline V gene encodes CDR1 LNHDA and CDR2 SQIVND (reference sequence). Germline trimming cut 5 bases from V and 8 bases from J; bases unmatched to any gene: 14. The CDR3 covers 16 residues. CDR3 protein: CASSSKGGSFGEKLFF. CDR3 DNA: TGTGCCAGTAGTTCCAAAGGGGGCTCGTTCGGAGAAAAACTGTTTTTT.

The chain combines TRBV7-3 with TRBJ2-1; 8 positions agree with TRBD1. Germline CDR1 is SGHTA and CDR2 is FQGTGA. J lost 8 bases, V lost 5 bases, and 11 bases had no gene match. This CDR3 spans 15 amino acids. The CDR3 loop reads CASSPRQGLGDEQFF. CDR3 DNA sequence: TGTGCCAGCAGCCCAAGACAGGGGCTTGGGGATGAGCAGTTCTTC.

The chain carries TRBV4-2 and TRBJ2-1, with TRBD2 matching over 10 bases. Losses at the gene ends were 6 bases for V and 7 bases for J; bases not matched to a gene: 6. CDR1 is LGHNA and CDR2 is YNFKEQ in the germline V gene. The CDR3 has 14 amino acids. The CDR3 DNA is TGTGCCAGCAGAGCAACTAGCGGGGTAAATGAGCAGTTCTTC. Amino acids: CASRATSGVNEQFF.

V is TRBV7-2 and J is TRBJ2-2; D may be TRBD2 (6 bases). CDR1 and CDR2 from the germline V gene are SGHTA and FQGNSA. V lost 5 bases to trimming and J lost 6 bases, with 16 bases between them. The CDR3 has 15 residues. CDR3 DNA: TGTGCCAGCAGCCCCGACGAGACTAGAGCCGGGGAGCTGTTTTTT. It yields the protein CASSPDETRAGELFF.

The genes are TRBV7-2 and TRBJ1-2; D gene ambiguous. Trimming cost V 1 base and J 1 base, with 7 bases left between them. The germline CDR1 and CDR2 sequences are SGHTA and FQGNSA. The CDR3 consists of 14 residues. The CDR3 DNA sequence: TGTGCCAGCAGCTTAGGTCCGAGTAACTATGGCTACACCTTC. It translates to CASSLGPSNYGYTF.

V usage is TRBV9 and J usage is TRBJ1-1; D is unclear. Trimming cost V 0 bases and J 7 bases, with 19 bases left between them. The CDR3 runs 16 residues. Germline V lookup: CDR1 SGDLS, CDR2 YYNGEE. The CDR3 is CASSVVPLKGLGEAFF. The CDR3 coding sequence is TGTGCCAGCAGCGTAGTTCCACTGAAGGGTCTGGGTGAAGCTTTCTTT.